This T cell receptor (beta chain) is drawn from a study of regulatory T cells in long-lasting Graves disease. The length of the CDR3 is 14 residues. Germline assignment: CDR1 PRHDT and CDR2 FYEKMQ (reference sequence). V shed 2 bases and J shed 4 bases, with 8 bases lying between them. Time point defined: newly diagnosed GD, antithyroid drugs for less than 3 months. The TCR library was made from RNA extracted from PBMCs. TCR beta libraries were built with iRepertoire HTBI primers and Arm-PCR of CDR3 regions. TCRdb redid the calling of the multiplex PCR reads with MiXCR, one entry per CDR3 protein. The sample contains fewer than 450,000 distinct CDR3 sequences, about 15% of which appear only once. This sample was also put to use in a study of T cells in Graves' hyperthyroidism and ophthalmopathy.

Here the sequenced sample was peripheral blood mononuclear cells (PBMCs), taken at new diagnosis, from a patient treated with antithyroid drugs. The source is a woman in her 40s with Graves disease. The rearrangement links TRBV13 to TRBJ2-2; D gene ambiguous. CDR3 region: CASSLSSVTGELFF. The CDR3 nucleotides read TGTGCCAGCAGCTTAAGTTCGGTCACCGGGGAGCTGTTTTTT.